This T cell receptor (beta chain) was documented in a study of early T cells in non-severe SARS-CoV-2 infection. Study in general: Sequenced bulk RNA came from whole blood that was unsorted, and chains were unpaired. Study results and caveats: Anti-spike CD8 responses were favored in VDJdb matching, and private and CD4 specificities were missed.

V shed 6 bases and J shed 0 bases, with 12 bases lying between them. This CDR3 spans 14 amino acids. The germline CDR1 and CDR2 sequences are MNHEY and SVGAGI. This clonotype was detected ten times or more. Its target is not known. The protocol attached unique molecular identifiers to individual cDNA molecules. TCRdb independently ran MiXCR on the 5' RACE reads; one entry per CDR3 protein. The table includes 98,000 or so distinct CDR3 sequences, 9.5% to 13% detected once. The TCR was taken from an adult who was a healthcare worker with PCR-confirmed SARS-CoV-2 infection or an uninfected control (not recorded which). The gene calls are TRBV6-5 and TRBJ2-7; D uncertain. The sequenced sample consisted of whole blood. The CDR3 sequence: CASRASKSSYEQYF. The CDR3 DNA sequence: TGTGCCAGCAGAGCGTCCAAGAGCTCCTACGAGCAGTACTTC.